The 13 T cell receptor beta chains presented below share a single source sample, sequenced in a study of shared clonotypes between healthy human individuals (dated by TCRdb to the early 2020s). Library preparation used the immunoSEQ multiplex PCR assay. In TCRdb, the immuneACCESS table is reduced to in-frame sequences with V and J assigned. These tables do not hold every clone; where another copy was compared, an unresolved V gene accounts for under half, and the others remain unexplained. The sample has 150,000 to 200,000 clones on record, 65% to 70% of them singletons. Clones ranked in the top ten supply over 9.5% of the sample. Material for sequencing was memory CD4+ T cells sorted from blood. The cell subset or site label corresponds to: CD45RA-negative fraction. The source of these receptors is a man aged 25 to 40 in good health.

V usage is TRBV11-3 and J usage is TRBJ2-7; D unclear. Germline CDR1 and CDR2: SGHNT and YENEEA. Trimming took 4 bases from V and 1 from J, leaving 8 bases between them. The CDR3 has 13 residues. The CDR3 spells CASSSIDSYEQYF. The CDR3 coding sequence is TGTGCCAGCAGCTCCATAGATTCCTACGAGCAGTACTTC. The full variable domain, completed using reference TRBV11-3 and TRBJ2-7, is EAGVVQSPRYKIIEKKQPVAFWCNPISGHNTLYWYLQNLGQGPELLIRYENEEAVDDSQLPKDRFSAERLKGVDSTLKIQPAELGDSAVYLCASSSIDSYEQYFGPGTRLTVT.

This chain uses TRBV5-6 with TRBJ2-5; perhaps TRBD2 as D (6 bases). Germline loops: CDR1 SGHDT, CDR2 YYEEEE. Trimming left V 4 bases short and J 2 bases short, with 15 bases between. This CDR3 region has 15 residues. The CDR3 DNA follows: TGTGCCAGCAGCGCGGAACCGGGAGCTCAAGAGACCCAGTACTTC. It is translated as CASSAEPGAQETQYF.

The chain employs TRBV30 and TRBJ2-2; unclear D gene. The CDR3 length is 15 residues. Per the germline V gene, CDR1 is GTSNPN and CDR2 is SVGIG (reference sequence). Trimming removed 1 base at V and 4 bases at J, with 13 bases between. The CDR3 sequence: CAWSEALLSTGELFF. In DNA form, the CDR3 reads TGTGCCTGGAGTGAGGCGCTCCTGAGCACCGGGGAGCTGTTTTTT.

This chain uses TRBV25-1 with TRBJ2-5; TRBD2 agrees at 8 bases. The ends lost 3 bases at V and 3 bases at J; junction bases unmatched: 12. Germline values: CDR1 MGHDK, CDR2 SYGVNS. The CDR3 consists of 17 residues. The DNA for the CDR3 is TGTGCCAGCAGTGAGGGCTCCGGGACTAGGACTAAAGAGACCCAGTACTTC. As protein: CASSEGSGTRTKETQYF.

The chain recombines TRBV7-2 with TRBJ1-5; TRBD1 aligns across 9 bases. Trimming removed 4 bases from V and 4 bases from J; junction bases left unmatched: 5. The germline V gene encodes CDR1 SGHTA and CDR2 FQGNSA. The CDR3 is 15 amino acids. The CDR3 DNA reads TGTGCCAGCAGCTCTCTGGGACAGGGAAATCAGCCCCAGCATTTT. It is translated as CASSSLGQGNQPQHF.

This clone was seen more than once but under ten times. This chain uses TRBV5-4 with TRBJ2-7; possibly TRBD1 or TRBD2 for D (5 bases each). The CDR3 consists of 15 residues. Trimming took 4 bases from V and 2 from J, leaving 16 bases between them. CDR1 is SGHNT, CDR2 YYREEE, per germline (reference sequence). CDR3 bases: TGTGCCAGCAGCGCGACCGGGACCCATGCCTACGAGCAGTACTTC. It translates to CASSATGTHAYEQYF.

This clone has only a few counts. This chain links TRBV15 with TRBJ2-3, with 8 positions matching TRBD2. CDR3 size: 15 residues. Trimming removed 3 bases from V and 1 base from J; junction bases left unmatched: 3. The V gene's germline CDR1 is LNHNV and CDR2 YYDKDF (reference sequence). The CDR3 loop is CATSRPGLGTDTQYF. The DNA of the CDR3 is TGTGCCACCAGCAGGCCGGGACTAGGCACAGATACGCAGTATTTT.

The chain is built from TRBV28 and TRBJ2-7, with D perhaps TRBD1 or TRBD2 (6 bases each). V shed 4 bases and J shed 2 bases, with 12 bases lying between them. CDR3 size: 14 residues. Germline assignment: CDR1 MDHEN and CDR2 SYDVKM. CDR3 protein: CASSWGANAYEQYF. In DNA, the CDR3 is TGTGCCAGCAGTTGGGGGGCGAACGCCTACGAGCAGTACTTC.

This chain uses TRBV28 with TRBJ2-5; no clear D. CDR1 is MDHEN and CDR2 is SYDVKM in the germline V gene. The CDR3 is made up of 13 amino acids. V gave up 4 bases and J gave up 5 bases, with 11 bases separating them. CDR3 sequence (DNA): TGTGCCAGCAGTTGGGTCGCGTGGGAGACCCAGTACTTC. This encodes CASSWVAWETQYF.

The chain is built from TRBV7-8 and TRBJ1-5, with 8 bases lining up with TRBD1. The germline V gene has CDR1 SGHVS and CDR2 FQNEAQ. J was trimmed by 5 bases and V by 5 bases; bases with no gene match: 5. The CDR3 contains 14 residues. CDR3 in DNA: TGTGCCAGCAGCACGCTGACAGGGGATCAGCCCCAGCATTTT. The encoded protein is CASSTLTGDQPQHF.

CDR3 coding DNA: TGTGCCAGCAGCGCTAGTGGAGGGGAGACCCAGTACTTC. The encoded protein is CASSASGGETQYF. The rearrangement links TRBV7-2 to TRBJ2-5; D is perhaps TRBD2 (6 bases). CDR1 SGHTA and CDR2 FQGNSA come from the germline V gene. V gave up 5 bases and J gave up 5 bases, with 12 bases separating them. The CDR3 consists of 13 residues.

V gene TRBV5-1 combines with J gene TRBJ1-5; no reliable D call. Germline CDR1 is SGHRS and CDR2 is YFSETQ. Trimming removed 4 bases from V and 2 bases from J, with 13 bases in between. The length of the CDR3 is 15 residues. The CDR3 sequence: CASSPVGGGNQPQHF. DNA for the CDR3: TGCGCCAGCAGCCCTGTGGGAGGTGGCAATCAGCCCCAGCATTTT.

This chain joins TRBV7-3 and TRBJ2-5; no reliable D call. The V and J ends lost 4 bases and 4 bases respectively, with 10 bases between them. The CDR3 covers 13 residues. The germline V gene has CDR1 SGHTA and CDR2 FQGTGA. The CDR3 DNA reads TGTGCCAGCAGCTACGGGTTGCGAGAGACCCAGTACTTC. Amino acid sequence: CASSYGLRETQYF. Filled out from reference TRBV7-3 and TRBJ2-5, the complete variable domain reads GAGVSQTPSNKVTEKGKYVELRCDPISGHTALYWYRQSLGQGPEFLIYFQGTGAADDSGLPNDRFFAVRPEGSVSTLKIQRTERGDSAVYLCASSYGLRETQYFGPGTRLLVL.